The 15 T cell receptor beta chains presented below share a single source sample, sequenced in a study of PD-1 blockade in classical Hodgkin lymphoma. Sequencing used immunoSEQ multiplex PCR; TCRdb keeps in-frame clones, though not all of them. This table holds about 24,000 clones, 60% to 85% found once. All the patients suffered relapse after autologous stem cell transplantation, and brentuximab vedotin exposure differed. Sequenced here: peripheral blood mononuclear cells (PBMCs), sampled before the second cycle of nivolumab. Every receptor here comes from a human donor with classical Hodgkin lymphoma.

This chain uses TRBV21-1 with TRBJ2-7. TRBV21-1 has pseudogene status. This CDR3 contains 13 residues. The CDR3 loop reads CASSLGGSYEQYF. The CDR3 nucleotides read TGTGCCAGCAGCCTAGGGGGGTCCTACGAGCAGTACTTC.

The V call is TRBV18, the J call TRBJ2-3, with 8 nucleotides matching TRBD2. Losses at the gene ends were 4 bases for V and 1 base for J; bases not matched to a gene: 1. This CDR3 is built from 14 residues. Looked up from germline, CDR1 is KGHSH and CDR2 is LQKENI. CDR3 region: CASSQLAGTDTQYF. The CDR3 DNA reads TGTGCCAGCTCACAACTAGCGGGCACAGATACGCAGTATTTT.

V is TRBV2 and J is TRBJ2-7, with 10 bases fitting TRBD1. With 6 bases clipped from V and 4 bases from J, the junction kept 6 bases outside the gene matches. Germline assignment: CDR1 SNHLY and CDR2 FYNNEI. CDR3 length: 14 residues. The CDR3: CASRTGTGVYEQYF. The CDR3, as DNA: TGTGCCAGCAGAACCGGGACAGGGGTTTACGAGCAGTACTTC.

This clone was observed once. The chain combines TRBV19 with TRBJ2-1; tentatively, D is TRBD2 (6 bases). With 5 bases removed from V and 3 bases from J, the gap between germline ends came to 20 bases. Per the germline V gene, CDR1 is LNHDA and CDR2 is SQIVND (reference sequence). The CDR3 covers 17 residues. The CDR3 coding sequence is TGTGCCAGTAGTTTTACCTTTCGGTCGGGAGTCTACAATGAGCAGTTCTTC. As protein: CASSFTFRSGVYNEQFF.

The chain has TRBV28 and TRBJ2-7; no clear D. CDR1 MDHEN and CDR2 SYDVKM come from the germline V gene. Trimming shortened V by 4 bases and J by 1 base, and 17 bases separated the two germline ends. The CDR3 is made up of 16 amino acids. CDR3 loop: CASSSWGKPKSYEQYF. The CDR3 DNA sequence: TGTGCCAGCAGTTCCTGGGGTAAGCCTAAATCCTACGAGCAGTACTTC. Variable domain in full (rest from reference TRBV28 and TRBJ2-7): DVKVTQSSRYLVKRTGEKVFLECVQDMDHENMFWYRQDPGLGLRLIYFSYDVKMKEKGDIPEGYSVSREKKERFSLILESASTNQTSMYLCASSSWGKPKSYEQYFGPGTRLTVT.

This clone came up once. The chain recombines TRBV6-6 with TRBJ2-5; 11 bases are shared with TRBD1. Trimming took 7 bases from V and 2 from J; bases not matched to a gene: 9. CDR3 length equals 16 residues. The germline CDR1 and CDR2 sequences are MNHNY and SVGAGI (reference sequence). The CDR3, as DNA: TGTGCCAGCACCCGAAGCCGGGACAGGGGGCAAGAGACCCAGTACTTC. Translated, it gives CASTRSRDRGQETQYF.

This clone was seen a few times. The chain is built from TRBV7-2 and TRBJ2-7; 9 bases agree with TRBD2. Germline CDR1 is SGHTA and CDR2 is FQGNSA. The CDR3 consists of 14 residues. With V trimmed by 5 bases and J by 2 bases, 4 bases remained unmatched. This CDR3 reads CASSRASGAYEQYF. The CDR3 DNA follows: TGTGCCAGCAGCCGCGCTAGCGGGGCCTACGAGCAGTACTTC.

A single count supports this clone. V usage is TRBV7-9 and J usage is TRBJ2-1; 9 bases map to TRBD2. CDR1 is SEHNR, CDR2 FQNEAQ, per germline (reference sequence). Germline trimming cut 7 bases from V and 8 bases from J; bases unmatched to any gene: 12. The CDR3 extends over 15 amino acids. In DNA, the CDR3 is TGTGCCAGCACCCAAGGGTGGCGGGAGGGGTATGAGCAGTTCTTC. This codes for CASTQGWREGYEQFF.

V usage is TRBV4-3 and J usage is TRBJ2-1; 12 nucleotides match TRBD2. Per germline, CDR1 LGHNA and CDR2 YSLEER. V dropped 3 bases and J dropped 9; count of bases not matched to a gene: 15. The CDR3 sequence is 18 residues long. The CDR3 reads CASSHLGGTSGGFPEQFF. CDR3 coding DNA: TGCGCCAGCAGCCACCTAGGGGGTACTAGCGGGGGGTTCCCTGAGCAGTTCTTC.

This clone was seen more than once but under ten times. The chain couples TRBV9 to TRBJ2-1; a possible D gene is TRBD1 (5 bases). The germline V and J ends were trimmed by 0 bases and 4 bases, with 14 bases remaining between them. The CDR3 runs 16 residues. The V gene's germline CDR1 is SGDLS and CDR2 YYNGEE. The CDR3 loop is CASSVEGDPRYNEQFF. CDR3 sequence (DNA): TGTGCCAGCAGCGTAGAAGGGGATCCCCGGTACAATGAGCAGTTCTTC.

The CDR3 sequence: CASSPPGDNEQFF. The CDR3 coding sequence is TGCGCCAGCAGCCCCCCGGGGGACAATGAGCAGTTCTTC. V is TRBV4-3 and J is TRBJ2-1, with D perhaps TRBD2 (6 bases). The germline V and J ends were trimmed by 4 bases and 5 bases, with 9 bases remaining between them. Germline CDR1 reads LGHNA; CDR2 reads YSLEER. The CDR3 has 13 residues.

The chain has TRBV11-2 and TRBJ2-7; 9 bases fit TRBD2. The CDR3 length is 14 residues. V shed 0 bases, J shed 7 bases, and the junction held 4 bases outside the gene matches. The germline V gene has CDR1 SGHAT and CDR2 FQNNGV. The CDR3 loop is CASSLEGLAIEQYF. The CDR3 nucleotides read TGTGCCAGCAGCTTAGAAGGACTAGCGATTGAGCAGTACTTC.

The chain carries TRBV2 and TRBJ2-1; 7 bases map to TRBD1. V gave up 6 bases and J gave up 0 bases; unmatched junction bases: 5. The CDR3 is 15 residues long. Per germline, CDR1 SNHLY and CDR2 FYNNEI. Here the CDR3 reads CASSRQGNSYNEQFF. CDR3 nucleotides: TGTGCCAGCAGCCGACAGGGCAACTCCTACAATGAGCAGTTCTTC.

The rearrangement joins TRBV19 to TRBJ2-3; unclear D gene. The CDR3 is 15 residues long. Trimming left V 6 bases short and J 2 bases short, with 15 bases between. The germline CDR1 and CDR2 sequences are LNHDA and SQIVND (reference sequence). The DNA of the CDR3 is TGTGCCAGTAGGAAGCAGGTGGGCGACACAGATACGCAGTATTTT. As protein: CASRKQVGDTDTQYF.

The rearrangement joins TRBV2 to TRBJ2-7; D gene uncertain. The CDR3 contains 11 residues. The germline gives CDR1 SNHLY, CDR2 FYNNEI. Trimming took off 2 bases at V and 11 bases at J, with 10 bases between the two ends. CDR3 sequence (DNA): TGTGCCAGCAGTGAAAAAGCCCTAGAGTACTTC. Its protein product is CASSEKALEYF.